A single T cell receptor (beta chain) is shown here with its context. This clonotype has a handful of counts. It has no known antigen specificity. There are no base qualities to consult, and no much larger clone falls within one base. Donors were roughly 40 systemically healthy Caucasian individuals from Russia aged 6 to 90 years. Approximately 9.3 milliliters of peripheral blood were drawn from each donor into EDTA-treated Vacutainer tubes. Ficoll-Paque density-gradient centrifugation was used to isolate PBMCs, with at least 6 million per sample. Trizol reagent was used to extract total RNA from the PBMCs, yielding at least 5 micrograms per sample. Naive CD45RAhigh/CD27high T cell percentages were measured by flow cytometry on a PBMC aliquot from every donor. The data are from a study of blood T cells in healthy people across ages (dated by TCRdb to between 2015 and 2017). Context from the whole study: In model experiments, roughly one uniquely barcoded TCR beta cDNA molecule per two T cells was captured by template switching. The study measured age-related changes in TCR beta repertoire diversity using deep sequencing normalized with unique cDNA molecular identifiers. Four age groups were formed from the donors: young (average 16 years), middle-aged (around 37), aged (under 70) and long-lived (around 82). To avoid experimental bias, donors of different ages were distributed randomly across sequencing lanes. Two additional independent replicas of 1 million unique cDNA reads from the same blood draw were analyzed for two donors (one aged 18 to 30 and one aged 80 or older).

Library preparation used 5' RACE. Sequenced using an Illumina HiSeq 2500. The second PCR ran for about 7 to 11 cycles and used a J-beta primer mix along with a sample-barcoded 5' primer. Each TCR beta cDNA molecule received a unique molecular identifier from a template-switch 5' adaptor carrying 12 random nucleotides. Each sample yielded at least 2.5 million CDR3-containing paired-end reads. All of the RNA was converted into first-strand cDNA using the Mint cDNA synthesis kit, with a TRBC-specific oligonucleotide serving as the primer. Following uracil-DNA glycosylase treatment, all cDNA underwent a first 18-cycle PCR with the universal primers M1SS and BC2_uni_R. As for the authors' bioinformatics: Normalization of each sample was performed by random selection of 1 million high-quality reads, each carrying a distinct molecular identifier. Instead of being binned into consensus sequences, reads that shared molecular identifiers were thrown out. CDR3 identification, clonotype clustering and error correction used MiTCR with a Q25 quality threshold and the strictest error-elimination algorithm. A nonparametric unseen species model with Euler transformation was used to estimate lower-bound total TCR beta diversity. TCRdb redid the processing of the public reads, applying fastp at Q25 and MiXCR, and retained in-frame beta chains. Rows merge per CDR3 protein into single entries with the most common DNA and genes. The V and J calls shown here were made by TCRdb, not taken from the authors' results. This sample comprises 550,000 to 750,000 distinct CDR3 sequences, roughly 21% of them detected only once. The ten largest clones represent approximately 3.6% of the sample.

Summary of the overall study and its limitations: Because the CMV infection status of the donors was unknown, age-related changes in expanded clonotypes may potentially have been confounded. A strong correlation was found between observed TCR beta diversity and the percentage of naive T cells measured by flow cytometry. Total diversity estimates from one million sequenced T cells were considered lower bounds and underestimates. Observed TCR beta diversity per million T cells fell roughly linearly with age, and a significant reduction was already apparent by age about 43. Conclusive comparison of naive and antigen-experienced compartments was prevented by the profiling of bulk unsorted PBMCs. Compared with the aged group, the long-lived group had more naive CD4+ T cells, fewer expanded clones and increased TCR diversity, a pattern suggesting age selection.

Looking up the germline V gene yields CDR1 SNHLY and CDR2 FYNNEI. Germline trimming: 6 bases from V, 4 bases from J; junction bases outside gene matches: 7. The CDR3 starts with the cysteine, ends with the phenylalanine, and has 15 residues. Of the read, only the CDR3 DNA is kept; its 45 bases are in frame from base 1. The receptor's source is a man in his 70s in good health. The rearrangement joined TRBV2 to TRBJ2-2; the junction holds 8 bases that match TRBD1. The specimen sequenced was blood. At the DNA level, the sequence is TGTGCCAGCAGAAAGGACAGGGTGGGCACCGGGGAGCTGTTTTTT. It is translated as CASRKDRVGTGELFF.